A few counts support the clone carrying this T cell receptor (beta chain). The antigen is unknown. This specimen comes from a study of T cell repertoires in cytomegalovirus infection. The wider study: In public TCR beta signatures, there were indications of both CMV infection and matching HLA type.

Study-level results: Pooled public TCR beta family frequency picked out CMV carriers with the relevant HLA. HLA-C-restricted CMV-specific TCR beta clonotypes were dominant in the ex vivo response.

TCRdb redid the calling of the reads with MiXCR, one entry per CDR3 protein. This sample has hundreds of thousands of distinct CDR3 sequences; roughly 22% occur once, and the top ten carry around a sixth. Trimming took 6 bases from V and 3 from J, leaving 4 bases between them. This CDR3 is 10 amino acids long. Germline V CDR1 and CDR2: DFQATT, SNEGSKA (reference sequence). This clonotype was sampled from a human donor in good health (CMV status not recorded). Some clones in this sample may be carry-over from other donors' samples. The chain carries TRBV20-1 and TRBJ2-3; D ambiguous. Sequenced: CD8+ T cells from PBMCs. The CDR3: CSAPTDTQYF. The CDR3, as DNA: TGCAGTGCCCCAACAGATACGCAGTATTTT.